Listed below are T cell receptor beta chains from one sample, sequenced in a study of glioma-infiltrating T cells after dendritic cell vaccination. Produced via immunoSEQ multiplex PCR; TCRdb's table is partial and in-frame only. In the table there are around 78,000 clones, around 85% of which are singletons. The starting material was blood, obtained after dendritic cell vaccination. The receptors were sampled from a human donor with glioblastoma. Each CDR3 is given with its conserved first and last residue. A D gene is named only where the DNA matches it firmly. The size entry is marked missing in some rows and otherwise reads once, few, many or a size class.

j_call: TRBJ2-6; v_call: TRBV9; clone_size: -; d_call: TRBD2; cdr3_aa: CASSTRLAGVLGANVLTF; cdr3_nt: TGTGCCAGCAGCACCCGACTAGCGGGGGTCCTGGGGGCCAACGTCCTGACTTTC
j_call: TRBJ2-2; v_call: TRBV23-1; clone_size: -; d_call: -; cdr3_aa: CASTPRTVRNTGELFF; cdr3_nt: TGCGCCAGCACCCCTCGGACAGTCCGGAACACCGGGGAGCTGTTTTTT
j_call: TRBJ2-7; v_call: TRBV10-3; clone_size: -; d_call: TRBD2; cdr3_aa: CAISEYSGFSYEQYF; cdr3_nt: TGTGCCATCAGTGAGTATAGCGGGTTCTCCTACGAGCAGTACTTC
j_call: TRBJ1-3; v_call: TRBV16; clone_size: -; d_call: TRBD1; cdr3_aa: CASSLTAPGQGGGNTIYF; cdr3_nt: TGTGCCAGCAGCCTGACAGCCCCGGGACAGGGCGGCGGAAACACCATATATTTT
j_call: TRBJ2-2; v_call: TRBV27; clone_size: -; d_call: -; cdr3_aa: CASSPYGGAYTGELFF; cdr3_nt: TGTGCCAGCAGTCCTTATGGGGGCGCGTACACCGGGGAGCTGTTTTTT
j_call: TRBJ1-3; v_call: TRBV12-5; clone_size: -; d_call: -; cdr3_aa: CASGLARTAKNTIYF; cdr3_nt: TGTGCTAGTGGTTTGGCCCGGACAGCAAAAAACACCATATATTTT
j_call: TRBJ2-2; v_call: TRBV5-1; clone_size: -; d_call: TRBD1; cdr3_aa: CASSRTSGGADTGELFF; cdr3_nt: TGCGCCAGCAGCCGGACTTCAGGGGGCGCGGACACCGGGGAGCTGTTTTTT
j_call: TRBJ2-7; v_call: TRBV27; clone_size: -; d_call: -; cdr3_aa: CASRPTYEQYF; cdr3_nt: TGTGCCAGCAGACCTACCTACGAGCAGTACTTC
j_call: TRBJ1-3; v_call: TRBV5-1; clone_size: few; d_call: -; cdr3_aa: CASSLGTQGYTIYF; cdr3_nt: TGCGCCAGCAGCTTGGGGACACAGGGATACACCATATATTTT
j_call: TRBJ2-1; v_call: TRBV7-2; clone_size: few; d_call: TRBD2; cdr3_aa: CASSPPGLASNEQFF; cdr3_nt: TGTGCCAGCAGCCCCCCGGGACTAGCCTCGAATGAGCAGTTCTTC
j_call: TRBJ1-1; v_call: TRBV10-3; clone_size: -; d_call: TRBD1; cdr3_aa: CAITPNNDRGDTEAFF; cdr3_nt: TGTGCCATCACCCCCAATAATGACAGGGGAGACACTGAAGCTTTCTTT
j_call: TRBJ1-6; v_call: TRBV7-2; clone_size: -; d_call: TRBD1; cdr3_aa: CASSSLRGTASSYNSPLHF; cdr3_nt: TGTGCCAGCAGCTCCCTCCGTGGGACAGCGAGCTCCTATAATTCACCCCTCCACTTT
j_call: TRBJ2-7; v_call: TRBV5-4; clone_size: -; d_call: -; cdr3_aa: CASSLGGGSLYEQYF; cdr3_nt: TGTGCCAGCAGCTTGGGTGGGGGGAGTTTGTACGAGCAGTACTTC
j_call: TRBJ2-2; v_call: TRBV5-6; clone_size: -; d_call: TRBD1; cdr3_aa: CASSPGTGAPNTGELFF; cdr3_nt: TGTGCCAGCAGCCCGGGGACAGGGGCTCCGAACACCGGGGAGCTGTTTTTT
j_call: TRBJ2-1; v_call: TRBV28; clone_size: once; d_call: TRBD1; cdr3_aa: CASTRQGRNEQFF; cdr3_nt: TGTGCCAGCACCAGACAGGGTCGCAATGAGCAGTTCTTC
j_call: TRBJ2-1; v_call: TRBV7-2; clone_size: -; d_call: TRBD2; cdr3_aa: CASSTSGGVYNEQFF; cdr3_nt: TGTGCCAGCAGTACTAGCGGGGGGGTCTACAATGAGCAGTTCTTC
j_call: TRBJ1-1; v_call: TRBV7-8; clone_size: -; d_call: -; cdr3_aa: CASSLVAGVETEAFF; cdr3_nt: TGTGCCAGCAGCTTAGTGGCAGGGGTGGAAACTGAAGCTTTCTTT
j_call: TRBJ2-7; v_call: TRBV6-5; clone_size: -; d_call: -; cdr3_aa: CASSLRVTASYEQYF; cdr3_nt: TGTGCCAGCAGTCTCCGGGTGACAGCCTCCTACGAGCAGTACTTC
j_call: TRBJ2-1; v_call: TRBV27; clone_size: few; d_call: -; cdr3_aa: CASSSTGLGSYNEQFF; cdr3_nt: TGTGCCAGCAGTTCCACGGGACTTGGCTCCTACAATGAGCAGTTCTTC
j_call: TRBJ2-7; v_call: TRBV27; clone_size: -; d_call: -; cdr3_aa: CASSLRRGGPYEQYF; cdr3_nt: TGTGCCAGCAGTTTAAGGAGGGGTGGGCCCTACGAGCAGTACTTC
j_call: TRBJ2-3; v_call: TRBV7-7; clone_size: -; d_call: -; cdr3_aa: CASSPGLGGTDTQYF; cdr3_nt: TGTGCCAGCAGCCCGGGACTGGGCGGCACAGATACGCAGTATTTT
j_call: TRBJ1-6; v_call: TRBV9; clone_size: -; d_call: -; cdr3_aa: CASSVDGRGRASPLHF; cdr3_nt: TGTGCCAGCAGCGTAGATGGGAGAGGGCGGGCTTCACCCCTCCACTTT
j_call: TRBJ1-2; v_call: TRBV11-1; clone_size: -; d_call: -; cdr3_aa: CASSPGFSNYGYTF; cdr3_nt: TGTGCCAGCAGCCCGGGATTCTCCAACTATGGCTACACCTTC
j_call: TRBJ2-7; v_call: TRBV6-1; clone_size: -; d_call: -; cdr3_aa: CASSEVVLHSYEQYF; cdr3_nt: TGTGCCAGCAGTGAAGTAGTTCTCCACTCCTACGAGCAGTACTTC
j_call: TRBJ1-2; v_call: TRBV7-2; clone_size: -; d_call: TRBD1; cdr3_aa: CASSPGQVTGYTF; cdr3_nt: TGTGCCAGCAGCCCGGGACAGGTTACAGGCTACACCTTC
j_call: TRBJ1-2; v_call: TRBV19; clone_size: -; d_call: -; cdr3_aa: CASSAPPGSYGYTF; cdr3_nt: TGTGCCAGCTCCGCCCCGCCGGGATCCTATGGCTACACCTTC
j_call: TRBJ2-7; v_call: TRBV5-8; clone_size: -; d_call: TRBD2; cdr3_aa: CASSLSGLAYEQYF; cdr3_nt: TGTGCCAGCAGCTTGTCGGGACTAGCTTACGAGCAGTACTTC
j_call: TRBJ1-1; v_call: TRBV18; clone_size: -; d_call: -; cdr3_aa: CASSLQTGNTEAFF; cdr3_nt: TGTGCCAGCTCACTACAAACAGGGAACACTGAAGCTTTCTTT
j_call: TRBJ2-2; v_call: TRBV4-1; clone_size: -; d_call: -; cdr3_aa: CASSPQSGFTGELFF; cdr3_nt: TGCGCCAGCAGCCCTCAGTCAGGGTTCACCGGGGAGCTGTTTTTT
j_call: TRBJ1-5; v_call: TRBV5-1; clone_size: few; d_call: TRBD1; cdr3_aa: CASSPTGMSNQPQHF; cdr3_nt: TGCGCCAGCAGTCCGACAGGGATGAGCAATCAGCCCCAGCATTTT
j_call: TRBJ2-7; v_call: TRBV5-1; clone_size: -; d_call: -; cdr3_aa: CASSLAAGTVYEQYF; cdr3_nt: TGCGCCAGCAGCTTGGCGGCGGGGACAGTCTACGAGCAGTACTTC
j_call: TRBJ1-1; v_call: TRBV4-1; clone_size: -; d_call: TRBD1; cdr3_aa: CASSQPNRGRSTEAFF; cdr3_nt: TGCGCCAGCAGCCAACCAAACAGGGGGCGAAGCACTGAAGCTTTCTTT
j_call: TRBJ2-1; v_call: TRBV5-4; clone_size: -; d_call: TRBD1; cdr3_aa: CASSFGTVYNEQFF; cdr3_nt: TGTGCCAGCAGCTTCGGGACAGTTTACAATGAGCAGTTCTTC
j_call: TRBJ2-1; v_call: TRBV5-1; clone_size: once; d_call: -; cdr3_aa: CASSLGVADFSYNEQFF; cdr3_nt: TGCGCCAGCAGCTTGGGGGTCGCGGACTTCTCCTACAATGAGCAGTTCTTC
j_call: TRBJ1-1; v_call: TRBV2; clone_size: -; d_call: TRBD1; cdr3_aa: CASRDWTGEVEAFF; cdr3_nt: TGTGCCAGCAGGGATTGGACAGGGGAGGTCGAAGCTTTCTTT
j_call: TRBJ2-2; v_call: TRBV15; clone_size: -; d_call: TRBD2; cdr3_aa: CATSRGLADTGELFF; cdr3_nt: TGTGCCACCAGCAGGGGACTAGCGGACACCGGGGAGCTGTTTTTT
j_call: TRBJ2-3; v_call: TRBV5-4; clone_size: -; d_call: TRBD1; cdr3_aa: CATRQGRDTQYF; cdr3_nt: TGTGCCACAAGACAGGGTCGGGATACGCAGTATTTT
j_call: TRBJ2-2; v_call: TRBV19; clone_size: -; d_call: TRBD2; cdr3_aa: CASSILAGGPTGELFF; cdr3_nt: TGTGCCAGTAGTATCCTAGCGGGAGGGCCAACCGGGGAGCTGTTTTTT
j_call: TRBJ2-7; v_call: TRBV4-1; clone_size: -; d_call: -; cdr3_aa: CASSPLRSSYEQYF; cdr3_nt: TGCGCCAGCAGCCCACTAAGATCCTCCTACGAGCAGTACTTC
j_call: TRBJ2-1; v_call: TRBV7-3; clone_size: -; d_call: TRBD2; cdr3_aa: CASRDTSGGYNEQFF; cdr3_nt: TGTGCCAGCAGGGATACTAGCGGGGGGTACAATGAGCAGTTCTTC
j_call: TRBJ2-7; v_call: TRBV20-1; clone_size: -; d_call: -; cdr3_aa: CSAIGGYEQYF; cdr3_nt: TGCAGTGCTATAGGAGGGTACGAGCAGTACTTC
j_call: TRBJ1-1; v_call: TRBV7-8; clone_size: -; d_call: -; cdr3_aa: CASSLGGLNTEAFF; cdr3_nt: TGTGCCAGCAGCTTAGGCGGGTTGAACACTGAAGCTTTCTTT
j_call: TRBJ1-1; v_call: TRBV30; clone_size: -; d_call: -; cdr3_aa: CAWSPGRDTEAFF; cdr3_nt: TGTGCCTGGAGTCCAGGGAGGGACACTGAAGCTTTCTTT
j_call: TRBJ2-3; v_call: TRBV6-1; clone_size: -; d_call: -; cdr3_aa: CASSLGGNTDTQYF; cdr3_nt: TGTGCCAGCAGTTTAGGGGGTAACACAGATACGCAGTATTTT
j_call: TRBJ1-5; v_call: TRBV6-5; clone_size: -; d_call: -; cdr3_aa: CASSYRQYGNQPQHF; cdr3_nt: TGTGCCAGCAGTTACCGACAGTACGGCAATCAGCCCCAGCATTTT
j_call: TRBJ2-7; v_call: TRBV18; clone_size: -; d_call: TRBD2; cdr3_aa: CASSPGLAGGSHSYEQYF; cdr3_nt: TGTGCCAGCTCCCCGGGACTAGCGGGAGGGTCTCATTCCTACGAGCAGTACTTC
j_call: TRBJ2-1; v_call: TRBV28; clone_size: -; d_call: -; cdr3_aa: CASTSPGSYNEQFF; cdr3_nt: TGTGCCAGCACGTCGCCGGGGTCCTACAATGAGCAGTTCTTC
j_call: TRBJ2-1; v_call: TRBV5-6; clone_size: -; d_call: TRBD1; cdr3_aa: CASSWGTGVNEQFF; cdr3_nt: TGTGCCAGCAGCTGGGGGACAGGGGTGAATGAGCAGTTCTTC
j_call: TRBJ2-3; v_call: TRBV9; clone_size: -; d_call: -; cdr3_aa: CASSVAGRTDTQYF; cdr3_nt: TGTGCCAGCAGCGTGGCAGGCCGCACAGATACGCAGTATTTT
j_call: TRBJ2-7; v_call: TRBV5-1; clone_size: -; d_call: TRBD2; cdr3_aa: CASSSTTSQRGEQYF; cdr3_nt: TGCGCCAGCAGCTCAACTACTAGCCAGCGGGGAGAGCAGTACTTC